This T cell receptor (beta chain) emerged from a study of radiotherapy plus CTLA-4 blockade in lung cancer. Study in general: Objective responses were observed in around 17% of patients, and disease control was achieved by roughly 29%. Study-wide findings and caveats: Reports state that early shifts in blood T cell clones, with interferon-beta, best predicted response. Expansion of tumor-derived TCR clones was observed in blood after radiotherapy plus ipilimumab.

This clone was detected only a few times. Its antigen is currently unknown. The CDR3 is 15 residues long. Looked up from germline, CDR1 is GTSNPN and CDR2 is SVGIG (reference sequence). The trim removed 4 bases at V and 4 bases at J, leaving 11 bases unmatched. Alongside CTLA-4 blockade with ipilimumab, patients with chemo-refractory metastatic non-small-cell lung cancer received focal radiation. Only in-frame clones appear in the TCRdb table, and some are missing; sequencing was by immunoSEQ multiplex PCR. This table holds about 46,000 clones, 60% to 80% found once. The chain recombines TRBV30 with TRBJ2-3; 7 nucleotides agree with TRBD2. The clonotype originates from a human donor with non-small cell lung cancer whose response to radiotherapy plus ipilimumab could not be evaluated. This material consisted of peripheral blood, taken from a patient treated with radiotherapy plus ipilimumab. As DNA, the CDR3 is TGTGCCTGGACTAGCGGTCGTCTCTTGCCAGATACGCAGTATTTT. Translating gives CAWTSGRLLPDTQYF.